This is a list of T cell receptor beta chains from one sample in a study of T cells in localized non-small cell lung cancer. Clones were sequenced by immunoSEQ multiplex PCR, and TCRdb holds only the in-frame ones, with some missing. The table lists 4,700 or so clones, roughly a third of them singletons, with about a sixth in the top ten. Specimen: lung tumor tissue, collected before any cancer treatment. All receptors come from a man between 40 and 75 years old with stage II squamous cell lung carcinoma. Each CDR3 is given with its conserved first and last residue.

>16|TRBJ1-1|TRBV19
CASKGTGGMVSTEAFF
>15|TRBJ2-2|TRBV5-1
CASSSLAVNTGELFF
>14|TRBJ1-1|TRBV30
CAWSITDRGIAAFF
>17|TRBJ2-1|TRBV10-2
CASPVRLAGGPDNEQFF
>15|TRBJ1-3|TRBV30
CAWSRDSGSGNTIYF
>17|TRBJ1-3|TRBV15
CATSGGRDTLFGNTIYF
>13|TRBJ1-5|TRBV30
CAWSTGRDQPQHF
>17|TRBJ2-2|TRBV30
CAWSLSGTLGDTGELFF
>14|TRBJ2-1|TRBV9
CASSVEAGGGEQFF
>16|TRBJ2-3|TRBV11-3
CASSTIAGDGPDTQYF
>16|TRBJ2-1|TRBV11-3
CASSLVGGDYYNEQFF
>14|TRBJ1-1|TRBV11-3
CASSLDRWNTEAFF
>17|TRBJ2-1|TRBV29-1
CSVSGGLAGADYNEQFF
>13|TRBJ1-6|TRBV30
CAWKQGADSPLHF
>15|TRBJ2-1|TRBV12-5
CASGLTRTGPAQQFF
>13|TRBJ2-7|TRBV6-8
CASSLQGAYEQYF
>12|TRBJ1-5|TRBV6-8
CASGDSNQPQHF
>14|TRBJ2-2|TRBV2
CASRLLAETGELFF
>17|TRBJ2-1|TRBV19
CASSRSGTSDPYNEQFF
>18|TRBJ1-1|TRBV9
CASSEVGLGTGMNTEAFF
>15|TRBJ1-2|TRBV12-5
CASGPGFIKQGGYTF
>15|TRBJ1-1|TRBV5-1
CASSLEYGLNTEAFF
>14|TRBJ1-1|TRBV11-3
CASSSTQGNTEAFF
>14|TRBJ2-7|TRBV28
CASSGLAPRYEQYF
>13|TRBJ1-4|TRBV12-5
CASKTGREEKLFF
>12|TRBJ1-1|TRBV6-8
CASNAMNTEAFF
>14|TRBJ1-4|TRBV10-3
CAISEGNRNEKLFF
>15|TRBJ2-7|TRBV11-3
CASSLGWEATYEQYF
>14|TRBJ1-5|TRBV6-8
CASSRGQGDQPQHF
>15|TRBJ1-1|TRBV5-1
CASSFSRGPNTEAFF
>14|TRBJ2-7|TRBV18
CASSSGTASYEQYF
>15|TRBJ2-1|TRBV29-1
CSVEIGTSGNNEQFF
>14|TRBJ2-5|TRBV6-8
CASRGSGGQETQYF
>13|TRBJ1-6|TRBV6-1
CASSEAGNSPLHF
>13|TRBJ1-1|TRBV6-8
CASSYVMNTEAFF
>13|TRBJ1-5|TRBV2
CATRGQGNQPQHF
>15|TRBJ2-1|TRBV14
CASSQVSGTHNEQFF
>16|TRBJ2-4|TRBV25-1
CASSESGTGAKNIQYF
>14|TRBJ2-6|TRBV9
CAILDRSGANVLTF
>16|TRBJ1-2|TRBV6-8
CASSSNSGPRAYGYTF
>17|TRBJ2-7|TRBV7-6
CASSPRWGTAPSYEQYF
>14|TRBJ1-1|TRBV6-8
CASRPPTPNTEAFF
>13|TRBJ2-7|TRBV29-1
CSTTGTWAYEQYF
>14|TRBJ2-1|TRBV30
CAWRTLGSYNEQFF
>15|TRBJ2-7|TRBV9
CASSVVANQLGEQYF
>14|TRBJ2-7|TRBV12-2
CATSYSGLVYEQYF
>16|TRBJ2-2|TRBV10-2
CASSVSGQFYTGELFF
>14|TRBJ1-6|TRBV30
CAWVGSSYNSPLHF
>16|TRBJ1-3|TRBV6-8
CASSESWGFSGNTIYF
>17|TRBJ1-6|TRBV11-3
CASSLEAAGGLNSPLHF
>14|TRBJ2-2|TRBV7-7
CASSLGQNTGELFF
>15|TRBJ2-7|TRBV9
CASSVGPGGTYEQYF
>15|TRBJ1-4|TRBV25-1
CASSPSGQLNEKLFF
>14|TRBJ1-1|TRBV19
CASRFRGLGTEAFF
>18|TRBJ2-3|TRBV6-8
CASASQPRADLRTDTQYF